The T cell receptor (beta chain) described here comes from a study of neurological immune-mediated disorders (dated by TCRdb to between 2017 and 2020). Describing the broader study: The study compared peripheral blood TCR-beta repertoires of HTLV-I-associated myelopathy (HAM/TSP) patients, multiple sclerosis patients and healthy controls using UMI-based sequencing. The 106 TCR-beta libraries covered PBMC samples along with longitudinal samples, technical triplicates, and paired sorted CD4+ and CD8+ T-cell subsets. The cohort was made up of around 70 subjects, consisting of roughly 14 HAM/TSP patients, around 35 multiple sclerosis patients and around 20 healthy controls.

To synthesize cDNA, template-switch 5'RACE was performed with a primer carrying a 10-nucleotide random unique molecular identifier so that each TCR transcript was tagged. Over 170 million TCR-beta sequences, covering 15-18 subjects, were produced in each sequencing run. The RNeasy kit was used to extract total RNA. The KAPA Real-time Library Amplification kit was used to amplify TCR-beta VDJ regions with primers for the TCR constant region and the 5'RACE anchor. A first PCR added sample indexes and Illumina adaptors, and a second PCR then raised library yield. After purification with Ampure beads, the TCR product of roughly 650 bp was size-selected on a 2% E-gel SizeSelection system. Before pooling, library quality was assessed on a Bioanalyzer, concentration was determined with Qubit, and library quantification was performed with the Kapa Library Quantification kit. Paired-end 2 x 150 bp sequencing of the libraries was performed on an Illumina HiSeq 2500. To increase sequence diversity, roughly 24-31% phiX was spiked into each library pool. The original methods were these. Quality-filtered reads were processed with the UMI-based MiGEC pipeline, which removed over 75% of raw TCR sequences during error correction. VDJ genes were aligned to IMGT germline references, and each clonotype was defined by a unique CDR3 amino acid sequence together with V-J genes. Clonal expansion, Shannon diversity, and CDR3 relatedness (CalcPairwiseDistances, ClusterSamples) were evaluated with VDJtools, and phylogenetic trees were built with CLCbio workbench. A clone was classed as expanded if it had 8 or more unique UMIs, a cutoff based on coefficient-of-variation modelling across technical triplicates. The public sequencing data were trimmed at Q25 with fastp and processed into clonotypes with MiXCR by TCRdb, which kept only in-frame beta chains. Rows with a matching CDR3 protein are joined into one entry that keeps the most common DNA and genes. TCRdb's processing, not the authors' own work, is the source of the V and J calls. The sample yields 55,000 to 65,000 distinct CDR3 sequences; 9.5% to 15% were counted once. The ten top clones hold around 11% of the sample.

CDR1 and CDR2 are drawn from the germline V gene: SGHRS, YFSETQ. Measured from the cysteine to the phenylalanine, the CDR3 is 16 residues long. Just CDR3 DNA is preserved here, 48 bases in frame from base 1. Deletion took 2 bases off V and 5 bases off J, with a span of 19 bases between the germline ends. Findings and caveats that apply to the study as a whole: TCR clonal expansion was greatest in HAM/TSP patients and smallest in MS patients, who ranked below even healthy controls. No identical CDR3 amino acid sequences were shared among expanded clones across subjects, suggesting private TCR-beta repertoires in all groups.

For the unsorted PBMC libraries, 2 million PBMCs were stored in RNAlater at -80 degrees C until RNA extraction and were used to generate the libraries. Peripheral blood was subjected to Ficoll-Hypaque density gradient centrifugation to isolate PBMCs, which were then cryopreserved in liquid nitrogen. This clonotype occurred many times. The antigen it recognizes is unknown. Per-base qualities were not stored, and no clone one base away is much larger. Sequenced input: PBMCs. This TCR was recovered from an older woman with HTLV-1-associated myelopathy (HAM/TSP). The chain links TRBV5-1 with TRBJ2-5, with no D gene named confidently. The CDR3 protein: CASSLPGPHELETQYF. The sequenced DNA: TGCGCCAGCAGCTTACCAGGACCCCACGAACTGGAGACCCAGTACTTC.